This T cell receptor (beta chain) appears in the sequencing data of a study of cytomegalovirus exposure and HLA in healthy donors. The PCR used 60 Vbeta and 13 Jbeta primers. Profiling relied on immunoSEQ multiplex PCR, and the TCRdb table lists in-frame clones only, not all of them. Of under 200,000 clones listed, around 86% are singletons. V was clipped by 3 bases and J by 5 bases; unmatched bases: 2. CDR3 length equals 13 residues. Germline-derived CDR1 and CDR2 are SGHTA and FQGTGA. The chain couples TRBV7-3 to TRBJ1-1; TRBD1 aligns across 8 bases. The origin of this receptor is a man in his forties or fifties in good health and CMV-seropositive. Sample: PBMCs. The CDR3 sequence is CASSLTGETEAFF. As DNA, the CDR3 is TGTGCCAGCAGCTTGACAGGGGAAACTGAAGCTTTCTTT. The full variable domain, rest sourced from reference TRBV7-3 and TRBJ1-1, is GAGVSQTPSNKVTEKGKYVELRCDPISGHTALYWYRQSLGQGPEFLIYFQGTGAADDSGLPNDRFFAVRPEGSVSTLKIQRTERGDSAVYLCASSLTGETEAFFGQGTRLTVV.